The text below deals with one T cell receptor (beta chain). Its recognized antigen is unknown. No much larger clone is present one base from it, and per-base qualities are unavailable. The data are from a study of T cells in Graves' hyperthyroidism and ophthalmopathy (dated by TCRdb to between 2018 and 2021). With respect to the entire study: Peripheral blood samples were taken at initial diagnosis, before any treatment was given. Following sampling, methimazole starting at 30 mg daily was given to hyperthyroidism patients, and high-dose intravenous methylprednisolone was given to ophthalmopathy patients. In about 6 Graves' hyperthyroidism patients, the study also compared T-cell repertoires from thyroid tissue with T-cell repertoires from blood. Prospective prediction of ophthalmopathy was tested in an independent validation cohort of 18 to 20 hyperthyroidism patients and 15 to 17 patients who later progressed to ophthalmopathy. The paper describes TCR Vbeta CDR3 sequencing of about 140 peripheral blood samples, made up of 43 ophthalmopathy patients, 70 to 80 hyperthyroidism patients and 17 progressor patients. The 100 or so discovery patients were randomly split 7:3 into training and test sets. To identify distinguishing TCR V-J signatures, a discovery cohort of around 100 patients was used, comprising under 45 with Graves' ophthalmopathy and some 57 with stable Graves' hyperthyroidism. Broad study findings and their caveats: Most expanded thyroid clonotypes (frequency above 0.001) were also detected in blood, a finding suggesting that blood repertoires may reflect thyroid immune responses. In validation, the model predicted progression to ophthalmopathy a median of approximately 6.6 months before onset, with over 55% sensitivity and about 72% specificity. No statistical method was used to set the sample size in advance, and investigators knew the group allocation. Ophthalmopathy was separated from stable hyperthyroidism by a 13 V-J signature model, with approximately 86% sensitivity and roughly 81% specificity obtained in cross-validation and 80%/75% obtained in testing.

Amplification of TCR beta CDR3 regions was carried out from RNA transcripts. A first-round RT-PCR of the TCR CDR3 used the HTBI primer set with the Qiagen OneStep RT-PCR kit. The libraries were constructed in a second round of multiplex PCR and then size-selected and purified. Libraries were sequenced paired-end with 100 bp reads on an Illumina HiSeq2000. On the authors' methods: SOAPnuke was used to process the raw data, throwing out any read that contained adapters or uncalled bases, had a mean Phred below 15, or lacked an exact constant-primer or identifier match. COPE v1.2.5 was used to merge high-quality paired reads, and clonotypes were defined as unique nucleotide sequences. MiTCR v1.1 was used to align the clonotypes against IMGT TRBV, TRBD and TRBJ reference segments. The analysis included only V-J combinations with a frequency above 0.0001, which together covered more than 98% of the repertoires. A TCS score was defined as the ratio of F50 (clonal expansion) to E x V (chaos), with BLOSUM62-based TCRdist applied between CDR3 peptides within each V-J. Welch's t-statistics and random forest reduced some 510 V-J features to fewer than 15, which were used in a naive Bayes classifier (R e1071). TCRdb reran the public reads through fastp at Q25 and MiXCR, keeping productive beta chains. For every CDR3 protein sequence, its rows merge into one entry that carries the most common genes and DNA. The V and J calls here are based on TCRdb, not the publication. Across this sample there are some 530,000 distinct CDR3 sequences, with roughly 23% seen only once. The ten largest clones represent around 54% of the sample.

Moderately to severely active disease, a Clinical Activity Score of at least 3, a NOSPECS grade of at least 4, and a duration under 3 months were present in ophthalmopathy patients. Any patient with an uncontrolled infection, another autoimmune disease, pregnancy or lactation was excluded. Clinical symptoms, serum thyroxine and TRAb, thyroid ultrasound, and orbital computed tomography formed the basis for the diagnoses. Ficoll-Paque density gradient centrifugation was used to isolate PBMCs from about 10 ml of fresh peripheral blood. Trizol reagent was used to extract total RNA, and RNA quality was then checked on an Agilent 2100 Bioanalyzer. The germline V gene (reference sequence) provides CDR1 LGHDT and CDR2 YNNKEL. The junction carries 14 bases between V and J, which are trimmed by 3 bases and 2 bases respectively. There are 16 amino acids in the CDR3, from cysteine to phenylalanine inclusive. The CDR3 DNA has 48 bases and is translated from base 1.

The chain joins TRBV3-1 to TRBJ2-1, with a tentative D gene TRBD2 over 5 matching bases. This receptor was identified in a woman aged 65 to 85 with Graves' ophthalmopathy. Specimen: blood. In nucleotide form, the sequence is TGTGCCAGCAGCCAGGGTATAAAAGCGGCCTACAATGAGCAGTTCTTC. This sequence encodes CASSQGIKAAYNEQFF.